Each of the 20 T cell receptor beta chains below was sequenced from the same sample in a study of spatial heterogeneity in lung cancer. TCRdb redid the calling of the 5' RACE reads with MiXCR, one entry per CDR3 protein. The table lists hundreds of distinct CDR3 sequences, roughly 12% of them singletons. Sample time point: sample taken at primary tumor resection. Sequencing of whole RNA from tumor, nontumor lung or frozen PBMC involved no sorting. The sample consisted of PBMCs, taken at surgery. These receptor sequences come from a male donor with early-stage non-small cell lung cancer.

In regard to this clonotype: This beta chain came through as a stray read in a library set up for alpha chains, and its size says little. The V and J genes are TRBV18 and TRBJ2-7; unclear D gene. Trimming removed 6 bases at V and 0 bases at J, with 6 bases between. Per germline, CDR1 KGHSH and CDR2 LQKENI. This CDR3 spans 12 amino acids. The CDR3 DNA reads TGTGCCAGCTCCCCGGGCTCCTACGAGCAGTACGTC. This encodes CASSPGSYEQYV.

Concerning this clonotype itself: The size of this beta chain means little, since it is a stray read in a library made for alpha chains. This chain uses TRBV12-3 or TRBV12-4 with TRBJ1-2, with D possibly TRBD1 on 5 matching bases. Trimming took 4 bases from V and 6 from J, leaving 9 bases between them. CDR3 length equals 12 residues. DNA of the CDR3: TGTGCCAGCAGTTGGACAATCAATGGCTACACCTTC. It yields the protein CASSWTINGYTF.

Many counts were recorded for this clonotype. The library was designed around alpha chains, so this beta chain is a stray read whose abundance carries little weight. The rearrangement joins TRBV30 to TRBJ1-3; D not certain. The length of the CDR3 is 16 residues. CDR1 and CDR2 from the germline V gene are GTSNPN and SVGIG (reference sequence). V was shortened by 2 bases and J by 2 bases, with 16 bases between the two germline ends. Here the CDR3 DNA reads TGTGCCTGGAGTACCCCGGGCACATCTCCTGGAAACACCATATATTTT. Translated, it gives CAWSTPGTSPGNTIYF.

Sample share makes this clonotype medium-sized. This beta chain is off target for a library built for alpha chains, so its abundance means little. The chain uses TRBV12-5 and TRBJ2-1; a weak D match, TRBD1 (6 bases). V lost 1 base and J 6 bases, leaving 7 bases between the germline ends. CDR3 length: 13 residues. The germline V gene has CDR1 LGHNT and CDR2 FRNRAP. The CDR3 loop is CASGLDRANEQFF. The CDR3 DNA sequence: TGTGCTAGTGGTTTGGACAGGGCCAATGAGCAGTTCTTC.

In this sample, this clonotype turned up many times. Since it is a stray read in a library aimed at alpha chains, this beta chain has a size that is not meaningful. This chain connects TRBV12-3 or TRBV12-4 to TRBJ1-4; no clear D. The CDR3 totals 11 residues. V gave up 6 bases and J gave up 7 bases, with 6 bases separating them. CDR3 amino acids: CASSLGEKLFF. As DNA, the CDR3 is TGTGCCAGCAGCCTCGGTGAAAAACTGTTTTTT.

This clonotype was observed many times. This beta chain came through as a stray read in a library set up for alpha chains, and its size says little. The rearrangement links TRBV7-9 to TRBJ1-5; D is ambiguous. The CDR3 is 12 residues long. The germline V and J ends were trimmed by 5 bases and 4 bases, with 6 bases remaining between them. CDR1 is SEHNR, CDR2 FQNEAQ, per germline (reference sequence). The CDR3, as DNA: TGTGCCAGCAGCCCGGGGAATCAGCCCCAGCATTTT. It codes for CASSPGNQPQHF.

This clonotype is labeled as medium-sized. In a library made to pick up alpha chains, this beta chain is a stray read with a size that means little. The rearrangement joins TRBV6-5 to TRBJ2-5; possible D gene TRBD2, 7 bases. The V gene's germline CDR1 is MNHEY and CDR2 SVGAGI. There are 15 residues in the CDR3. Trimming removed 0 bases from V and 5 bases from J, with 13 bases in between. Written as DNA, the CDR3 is TGTGCCAGCAGTTACTCGAACGGGGGGCCGGAGACCCAGTACTTC. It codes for CASSYSNGGPETQYF.

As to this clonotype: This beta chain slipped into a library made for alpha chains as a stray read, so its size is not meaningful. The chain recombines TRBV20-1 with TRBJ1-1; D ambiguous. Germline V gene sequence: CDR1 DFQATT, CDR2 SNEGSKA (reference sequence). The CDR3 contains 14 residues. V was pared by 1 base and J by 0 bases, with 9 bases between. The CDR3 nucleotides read TGCAGTGCTAGAGGATCCGGGGTGAACACTGAAGCTTTCTTT. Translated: CSARGSGVNTEAFF.

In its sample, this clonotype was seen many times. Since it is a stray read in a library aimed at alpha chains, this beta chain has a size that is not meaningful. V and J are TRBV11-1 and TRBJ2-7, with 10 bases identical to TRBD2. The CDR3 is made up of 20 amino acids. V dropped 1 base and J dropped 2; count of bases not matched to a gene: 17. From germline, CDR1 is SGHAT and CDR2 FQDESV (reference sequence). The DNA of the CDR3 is TGTGCCAGCAGCTTAGTACTAGCGGGGACGCCGGCCTATGGGGCCTACGAGCAGTACTTC. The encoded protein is CASSLVLAGTPAYGAYEQYF.

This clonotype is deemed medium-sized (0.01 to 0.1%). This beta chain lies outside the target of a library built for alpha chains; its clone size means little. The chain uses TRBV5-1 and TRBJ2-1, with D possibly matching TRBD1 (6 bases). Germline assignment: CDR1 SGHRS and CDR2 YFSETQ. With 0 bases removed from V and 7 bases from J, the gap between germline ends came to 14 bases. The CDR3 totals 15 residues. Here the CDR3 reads CASSLVVQGRNEQFF. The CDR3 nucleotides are TGCGCCAGCAGCTTGGTGGTACAGGGCCGGAATGAGCAGTTCTTC.

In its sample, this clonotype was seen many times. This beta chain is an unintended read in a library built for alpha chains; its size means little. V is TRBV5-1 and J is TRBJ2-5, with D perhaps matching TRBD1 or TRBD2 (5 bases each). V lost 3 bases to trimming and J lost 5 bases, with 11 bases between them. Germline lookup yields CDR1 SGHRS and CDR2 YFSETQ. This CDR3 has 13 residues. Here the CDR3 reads CASSSRWGETQYF. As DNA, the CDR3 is TGCGCCAGCAGCTCAAGATGGGGGGAGACCCAGTACTTC.

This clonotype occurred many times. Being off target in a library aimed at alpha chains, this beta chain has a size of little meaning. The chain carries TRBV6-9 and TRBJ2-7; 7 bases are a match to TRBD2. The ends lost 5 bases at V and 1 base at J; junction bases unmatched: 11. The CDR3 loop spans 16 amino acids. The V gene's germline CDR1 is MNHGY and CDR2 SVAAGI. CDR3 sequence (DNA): TGTGCCAGCAGTACCGCGGGGGACCTCCGGTCCTACGAGCAGTACTTC. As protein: CASSTAGDLRSYEQYF.

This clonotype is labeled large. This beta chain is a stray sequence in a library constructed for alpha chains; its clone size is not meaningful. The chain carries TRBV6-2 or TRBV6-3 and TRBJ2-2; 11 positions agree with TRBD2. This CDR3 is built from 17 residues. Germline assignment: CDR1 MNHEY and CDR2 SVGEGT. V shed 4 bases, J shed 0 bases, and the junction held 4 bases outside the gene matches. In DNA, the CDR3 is TGTGCCAGCAGTTTTCTAGCGGGGGGTCCGAACACCGGGGAGCTGTTTTTT. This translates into CASSFLAGGPNTGELFF.

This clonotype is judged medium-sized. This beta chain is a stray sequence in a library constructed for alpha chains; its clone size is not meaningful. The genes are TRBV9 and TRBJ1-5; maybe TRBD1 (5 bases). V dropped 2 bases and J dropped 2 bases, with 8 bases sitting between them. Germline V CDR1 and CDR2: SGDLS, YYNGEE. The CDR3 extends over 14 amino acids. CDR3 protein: CASSVTEGNQPQHF. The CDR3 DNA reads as TGTGCCAGCAGCGTGACAGAGGGCAATCAGCCCCAGCATTTT.

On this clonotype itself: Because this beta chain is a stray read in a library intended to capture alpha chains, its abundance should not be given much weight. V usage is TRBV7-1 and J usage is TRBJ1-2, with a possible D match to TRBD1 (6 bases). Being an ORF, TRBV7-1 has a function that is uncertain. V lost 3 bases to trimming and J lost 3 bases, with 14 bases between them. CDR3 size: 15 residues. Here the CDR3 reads CASSSTTGTHYGYTF. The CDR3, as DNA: TGTGCCAGCAGCTCCACTACAGGGACCCACTATGGCTACACCTTC.

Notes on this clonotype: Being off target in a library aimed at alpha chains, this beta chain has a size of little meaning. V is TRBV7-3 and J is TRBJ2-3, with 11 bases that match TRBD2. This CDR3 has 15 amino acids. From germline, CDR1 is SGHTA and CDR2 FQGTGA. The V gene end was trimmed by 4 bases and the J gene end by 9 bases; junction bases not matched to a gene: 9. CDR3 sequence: CASSSGLAGLQTQYF. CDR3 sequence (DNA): TGTGCCAGCAGCTCCGGACTAGCGGGCCTCCAGACGCAGTATTTT.

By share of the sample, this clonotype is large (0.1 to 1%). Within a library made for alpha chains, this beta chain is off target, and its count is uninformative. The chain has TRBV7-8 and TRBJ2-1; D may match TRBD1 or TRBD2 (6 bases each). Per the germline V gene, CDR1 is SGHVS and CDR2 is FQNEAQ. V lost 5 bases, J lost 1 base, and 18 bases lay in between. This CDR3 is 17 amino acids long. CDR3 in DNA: TGTGCCAGCAGCGTTCCCGCCGGGGGCCTATCCTACAATGAGCAGTTCTTC. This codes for CASSVPAGGLSYNEQFF.

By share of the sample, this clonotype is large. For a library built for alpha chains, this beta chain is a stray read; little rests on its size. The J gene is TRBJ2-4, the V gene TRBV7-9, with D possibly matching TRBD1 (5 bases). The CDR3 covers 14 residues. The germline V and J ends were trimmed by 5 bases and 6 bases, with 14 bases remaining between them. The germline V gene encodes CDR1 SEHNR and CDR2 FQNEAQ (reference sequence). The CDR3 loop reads CASSPQGVSNIQYF. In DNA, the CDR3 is TGTGCCAGCAGCCCCCAGGGCGTCTCAAACATTCAGTACTTC. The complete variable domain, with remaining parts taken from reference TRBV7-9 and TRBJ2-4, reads DTGVSQNPRHKITKRGQNVTFRCDPISEHNRLYWYRQTLGQGPEFLTYFQNEAQLEKSRLLSDRFSAERPKGSFSTLEIQRTEQGDSAMYLCASSPQGVSNIQYFGAGTRLSVL.

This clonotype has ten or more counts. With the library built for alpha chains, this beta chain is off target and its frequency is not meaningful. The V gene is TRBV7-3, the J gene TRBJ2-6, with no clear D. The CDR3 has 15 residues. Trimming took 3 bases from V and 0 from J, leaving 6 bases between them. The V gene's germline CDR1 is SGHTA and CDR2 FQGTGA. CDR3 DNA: TGTGCCAGCAGCTTGACGCGCTCTGGGGCCAACGTCCTGACTTTC. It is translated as CASSLTRSGANVLTF.

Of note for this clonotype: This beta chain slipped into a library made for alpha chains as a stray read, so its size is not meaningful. The CDR3 bases are TGCGCCAGCAGCACCGAAGCGGGGGTTAGCACAGATACGCAGTATTTT. Translation gives CASSTEAGVSTDTQYF. The rearrangement uses TRBV5-1 and TRBJ2-3; 8 bases align to TRBD2. This CDR3 is 16 amino acids long. Germline CDR1 SGHRS, CDR2 YFSETQ. V gave up 4 bases and J gave up 0 bases; unmatched junction bases: 7.